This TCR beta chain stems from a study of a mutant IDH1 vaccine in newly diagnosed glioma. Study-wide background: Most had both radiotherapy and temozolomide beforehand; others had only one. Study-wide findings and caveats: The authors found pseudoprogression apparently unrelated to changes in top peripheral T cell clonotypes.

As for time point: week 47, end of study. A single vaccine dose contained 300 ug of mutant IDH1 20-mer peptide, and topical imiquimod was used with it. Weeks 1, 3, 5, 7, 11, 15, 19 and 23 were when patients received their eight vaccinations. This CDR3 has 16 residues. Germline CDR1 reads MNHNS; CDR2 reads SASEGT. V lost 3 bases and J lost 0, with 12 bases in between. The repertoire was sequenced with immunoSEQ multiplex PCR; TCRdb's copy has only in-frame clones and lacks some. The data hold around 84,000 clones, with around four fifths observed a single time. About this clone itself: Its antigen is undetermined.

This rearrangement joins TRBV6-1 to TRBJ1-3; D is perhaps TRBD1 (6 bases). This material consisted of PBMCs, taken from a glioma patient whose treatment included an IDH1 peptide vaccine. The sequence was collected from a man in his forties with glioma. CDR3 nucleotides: TGTGCCAGCAGTGACAGGGACATGTACTCTGGAAACACCATATATTTT. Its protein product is CASSDRDMYSGNTIYF.